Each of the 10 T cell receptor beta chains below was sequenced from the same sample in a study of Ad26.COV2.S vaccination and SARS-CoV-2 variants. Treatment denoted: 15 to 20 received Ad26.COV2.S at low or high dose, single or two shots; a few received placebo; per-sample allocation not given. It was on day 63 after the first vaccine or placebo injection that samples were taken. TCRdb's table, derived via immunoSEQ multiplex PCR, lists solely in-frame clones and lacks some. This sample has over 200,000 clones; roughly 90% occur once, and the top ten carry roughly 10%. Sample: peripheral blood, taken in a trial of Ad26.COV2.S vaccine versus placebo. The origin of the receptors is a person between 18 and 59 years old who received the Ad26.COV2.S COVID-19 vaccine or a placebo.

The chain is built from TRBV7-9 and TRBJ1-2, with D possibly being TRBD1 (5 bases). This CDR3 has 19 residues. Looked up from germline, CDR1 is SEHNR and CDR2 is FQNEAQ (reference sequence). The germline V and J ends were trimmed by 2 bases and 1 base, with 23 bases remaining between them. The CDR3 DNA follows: TGTGCCAGCAGCTTATGGGGCCGAACCCGAACAAAATATAACTATGGCTACACCTTC. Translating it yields CASSLWGRTRTKYNYGYTF.

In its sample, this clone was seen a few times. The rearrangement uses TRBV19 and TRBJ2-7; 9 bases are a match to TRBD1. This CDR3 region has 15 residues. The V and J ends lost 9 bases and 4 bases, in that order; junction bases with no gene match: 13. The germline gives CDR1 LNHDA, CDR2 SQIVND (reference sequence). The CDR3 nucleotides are TGTGCCAGAGCCCCCGGGACAGGGCAGGGGTACGAGCAGTACTTC. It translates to CARAPGTGQGYEQYF.

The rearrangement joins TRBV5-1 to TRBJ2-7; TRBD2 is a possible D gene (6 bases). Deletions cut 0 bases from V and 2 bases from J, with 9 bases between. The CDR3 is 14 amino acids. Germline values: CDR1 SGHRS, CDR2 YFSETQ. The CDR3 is CASSLDGSPYEQYF. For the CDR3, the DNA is TGCGCCAGCAGCTTGGACGGGAGTCCCTACGAGCAGTACTTC.

The CDR3 region is CASSLGQGASPLHF. For the CDR3, the DNA is TGTGCCAGCAGCTTAGGACAGGGGGCTTCACCCCTCCACTTT. The chain carries TRBV11-3 and TRBJ1-6; 10 nucleotides align to TRBD1. The junction had 0 bases not matched to a gene; V was cut back by 1 base and J by 9 bases. The CDR3 totals 14 residues. Per germline, CDR1 SGHNT and CDR2 YENEEA.

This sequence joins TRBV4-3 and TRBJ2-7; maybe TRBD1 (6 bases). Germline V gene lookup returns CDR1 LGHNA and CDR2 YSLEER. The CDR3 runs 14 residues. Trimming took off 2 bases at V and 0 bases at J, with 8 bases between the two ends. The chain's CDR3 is CASSQRGSSYEQYF. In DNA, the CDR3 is TGCGCCAGCAGCCAAAGGGGGAGCTCCTACGAGCAGTACTTC.

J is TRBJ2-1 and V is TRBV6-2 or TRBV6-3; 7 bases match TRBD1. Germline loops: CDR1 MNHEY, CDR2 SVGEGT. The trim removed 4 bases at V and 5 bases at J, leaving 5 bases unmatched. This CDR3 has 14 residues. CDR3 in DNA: TGTGCCAGCAGTTTGTGGGGACAGAACAATGAGCAGTTCTTC. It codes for CASSLWGQNNEQFF.

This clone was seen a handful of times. In DNA form, the CDR3 reads TGTGCCAGCAGTGAAGGGGGGGGTCTACAGCCCCAGCATTTT. Translation: CASSEGGGLQPQHF. The chain links TRBV2 to TRBJ1-5, with a tentative D call TRBD1 (5 bases). Looked up from germline, CDR1 is SNHLY and CDR2 is FYNNEI. Trimming removed 1 base at V and 7 bases at J, with 11 bases between. This CDR3 region has 14 residues.

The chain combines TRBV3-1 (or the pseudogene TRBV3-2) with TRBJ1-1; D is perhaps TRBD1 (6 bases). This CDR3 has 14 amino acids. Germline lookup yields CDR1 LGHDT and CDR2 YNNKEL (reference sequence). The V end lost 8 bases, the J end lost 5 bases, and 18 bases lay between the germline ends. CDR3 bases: TGTGCCAGCGGCGCACAGGGCAAAGGTACTGAAGCTTTCTTT. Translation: CASGAQGKGTEAFF.

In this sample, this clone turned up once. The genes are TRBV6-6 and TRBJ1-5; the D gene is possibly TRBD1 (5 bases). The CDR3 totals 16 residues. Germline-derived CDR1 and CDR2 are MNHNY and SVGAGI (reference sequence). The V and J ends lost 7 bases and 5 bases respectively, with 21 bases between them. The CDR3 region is CASTPPRGIVDQPQHF. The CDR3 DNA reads TGTGCCAGCACGCCCCCGAGGGGAATCGTGGATCAGCCCCAGCATTTT.

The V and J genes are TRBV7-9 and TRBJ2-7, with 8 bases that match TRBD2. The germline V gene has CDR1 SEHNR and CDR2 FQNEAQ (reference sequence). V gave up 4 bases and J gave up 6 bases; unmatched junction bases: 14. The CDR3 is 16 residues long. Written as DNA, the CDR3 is TGTGCCAGCAGCTCACGAAGTCGCGGGGGGTTAGGCGAGCAGTACTTC. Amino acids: CASSSRSRGGLGEQYF.